A single sample is the source of the 8 T cell receptor beta chains below, sequenced in a study of blood T cell repertoires in COVID-19. TCRdb's copy holds only in-frame clones and misses some; the assay was immunoSEQ multiplex PCR. The sample consists of about 130,000 clones, about 80% of them appearing once. Sequenced: peripheral blood. These receptors came from a woman aged 45-60 years with acute or convalescent COVID-19.

V usage is TRBV5-1 and J usage is TRBJ2-3, with 7 positions matching TRBD1. Germline assignment: CDR1 SGHRS and CDR2 YFSETQ. The CDR3 runs 14 residues. V lost 3 bases, J lost 2 bases, and 3 bases stayed unmatched. CDR3 in amino acids: CASSWGTDTDTQYF. In nucleotides, the CDR3 is TGCGCCAGCAGCTGGGGGACAGACACAGATACGCAGTATTTT.

This clone turned up a few times. The V and J genes are TRBV19 and TRBJ2-7; the match to TRBD1 covers 9 bases. V shed 6 bases and J 0 bases; nucleotides not matched to a gene: 9. Germline assignment: CDR1 LNHDA and CDR2 SQIVND (reference sequence). The CDR3 consists of 16 residues. CDR3 sequence: CASSAGQGFSSYEQYF. CDR3 bases: TGTGCCAGTAGCGCGGGACAGGGCTTTAGCTCCTACGAGCAGTACTTC.

CDR3 sequence: CASRSSTGDYNSPLHF. CDR3 DNA sequence: TGTGCCAGCAGGAGTTCGACAGGAGATTATAATTCACCCCTCCACTTT. The genes are TRBV5-4 and TRBJ1-6, with TRBD1 as a possible D gene (6 bases). Trimming took 5 bases from V and 4 from J, leaving 16 bases between them. Germline V gene lookup returns CDR1 SGHNT and CDR2 YYREEE (reference sequence). The CDR3 covers 16 residues.

This clone occurred a few times. The CDR3 DNA is TGTGCCTGGGGGGACAGAAGTAACTATGGCTACACCTTC. Amino acid sequence: CAWGDRSNYGYTF. V gene TRBV30 combines with J gene TRBJ1-2; 7 bases line up with TRBD1. CDR1 GTSNPN and CDR2 SVGIG come from the germline V gene (reference sequence). This CDR3 is 13 amino acids long. Germline trimming cut 5 bases from V and 1 base from J; bases unmatched to any gene: 4.

The V call is TRBV2, the J call TRBJ1-6; 7 bases align to TRBD1. This CDR3 is built from 20 residues. J was trimmed by 0 bases and V by 0 bases; bases with no gene match: 11. CDR1 and CDR2 from the germline V gene are SNHLY and FYNNEI. The CDR3 DNA reads as TGTGCCAGCAGTGAAGCGGAGACAGGGATAATAAGCTCCTATAATTCACCCCTCCACTTT. The encoded protein is CASSEAETGIISSYNSPLHF.

V gene TRBV9 combines with J gene TRBJ1-1; TRBD1 matches at 7 bases. Germline V CDR1 and CDR2: SGDLS, YYNGEE. V lost 7 bases and J lost 5; bases outside the gene matches: 8. The CDR3 is 13 residues long. CDR3: CASGEGGKTEAFF. DNA for the CDR3: TGTGCCAGCGGAGAAGGGGGCAAAACTGAAGCTTTCTTT.

This rearrangement joins TRBV20-1 to TRBJ1-3; 7 bases are shared with TRBD1. V gave up 3 bases and J gave up 0 bases; unmatched junction bases: 5. This CDR3 has 15 residues. Germline V gene sequence: CDR1 DFQATT, CDR2 SNEGSKA (reference sequence). CDR3: CSASGTVYSGNTIYF. The CDR3 DNA reads TGCAGTGCTAGTGGGACAGTTTACTCTGGAAACACCATATATTTT.

This chain links TRBV24-1 with TRBJ1-2; 7 bases are a match to TRBD1. V gave up 8 bases and J gave up 7 bases; unmatched junction bases: 6. The CDR3 sequence is 12 residues long. The germline gives CDR1 KGHDR, CDR2 SFDVKD. The CDR3 sequence is CATKGAVGGYTF. The DNA of the CDR3 is TGTGCCACCAAGGGGGCAGTTGGTGGCTACACCTTC.